These 22 T cell receptor beta chains originate from one sample sequenced in a study of cytomegalovirus exposure and HLA in healthy donors. PCR amplification relied on 60 Vbeta primers (plus 13 Jbeta primers). This table comes from immunoSEQ multiplex PCR, and its TCRdb copy is limited to in-frame clones, with some not included. The profile covers 55,000 to 65,000 clones, with approximately 88% appearing a single time and less than 1.6% taken by the ten largest. The sample taken for sequencing was PBMCs. Receptor source: a young man in good health and CMV-seropositive.

This clone was seen a handful of times. The V gene is TRBV7-2, the J gene TRBJ1-2, with a tentative D call TRBD1 (6 bases). The ends were cut back, 4 bases at V and 0 bases at J, with 9 bases in the middle. Per germline, CDR1 SGHTA and CDR2 FQGNSA. The CDR3 has 14 residues. The CDR3 sequence is CASSWTEANYGYTF. In DNA, the CDR3 is TGTGCCAGCAGCTGGACAGAAGCTAACTATGGCTACACCTTC. Based on the CDR3 plus reference TRBV7-2 and TRBJ1-2, the full variable domain is GAGVSQSPSNKVTEKGKDVELRCDPISGHTALYWYRQSLGQGLEFLIYFQGNSAPDKSGLPSDRFSAERTGGSVSTLTIQRTQQEDSAVYLCASSWTEANYGYTFGSGTRLTVV.

The chain carries TRBV6-5 and TRBJ2-1; 7 bases fit TRBD1. Germline CDR1 MNHEY, CDR2 SVGAGI. The trim removed 0 bases at V and 9 bases at J, leaving 8 bases unmatched. CDR3 length: 15 amino acids. CDR3 amino acids: CASSYSTGHKGEQFF. CDR3 DNA: TGTGCCAGCAGTTACTCGACAGGGCACAAAGGTGAGCAGTTCTTC.

The chain combines TRBV19 with TRBJ2-1, with D perhaps matching TRBD1 (5 bases). This CDR3 spans 16 amino acids. V lost 7 bases, J lost 5 bases, and 21 bases lay in between. Germline lookup yields CDR1 LNHDA and CDR2 SQIVND (reference sequence). CDR3 protein: CASKWQGSRADNEQFF. CDR3 nucleotide sequence: TGTGCCAGTAAGTGGCAGGGCTCTCGAGCCGACAATGAGCAGTTCTTC.

The chain couples TRBV9 to TRBJ2-7; 9 nucleotides agree with TRBD2. V was pared by 3 bases and J by 10 bases, with 17 bases of the junction left unmatched. This CDR3 has 16 residues. Germline V gene data show CDR1 as SGDLS and CDR2 as YYNGEE. In nucleotides, the CDR3 is TGTGCCAGCAGCGCAAACGAGGGGCTAGCGGGATGGATCCAGTACTTC. Residues: CASSANEGLAGWIQYF.

This chain links TRBV29-1 with TRBJ2-7, with TRBD2 matching 7 bases. The germline CDR1 and CDR2 sequences are SQVTM and ANQGSEA. CDR3 length: 14 residues. V shed 0 bases and J 4 bases; nucleotides not matched to a gene: 6. This CDR3 reads CSVEDTRGGYEQYF. DNA of the CDR3: TGCAGCGTTGAAGATACGCGCGGGGGATACGAGCAGTACTTC.

This clone was observed a handful of times. This sequence joins TRBV19 and TRBJ1-1; D may be TRBD1 (5 bases). V lost 5 bases, J lost 5 bases, and 18 bases lay in between. Per germline, CDR1 LNHDA and CDR2 SQIVND (reference sequence). CDR3 length equals 15 residues. The CDR3 coding sequence is TGTGCCAGTAGTTTCCCCGAGGGGAGGTGGACTGAAGCTTTCTTT. This codes for CASSFPEGRWTEAFF.

This clone showed up just once. The J gene is TRBJ2-5, the V gene TRBV7-2, with TRBD1 matching over 8 bases. V was clipped by 5 bases and J by 3 bases; unmatched bases: 8. CDR1 is SGHTA, CDR2 FQGNSA, per germline. This CDR3 is built from 15 residues. This CDR3 is CASSQTATGEETQYF. Here the CDR3 DNA reads TGTGCCAGCAGCCAAACAGCGACAGGGGAAGAGACCCAGTACTTC.

This clone was recorded once. At one boundary the junction diverges from the germline segment, which might be a read error. The chain employs TRBV11-1 and TRBJ2-3, with TRBD2 as a possible D gene (5 bases). The CDR3 covers 18 residues. Germline-derived CDR1 and CDR2 are SGHAT and FQDESV (reference sequence). The CDR3 DNA reads TGTGCCGGCAGCTATCTACGAGATGGGGAGACTAGCACAGATACGCAGTATTTT. The encoded protein is CAGSYLRDGETSTDTQYF.

The genes are TRBV20-1 and TRBJ1-2, with 7 bases matching TRBD1. The length of the CDR3 is 11 residues. Germline CDR1 is DFQATT and CDR2 is SNEGSKA (reference sequence). With 3 bases clipped from V and 13 bases from J, the junction kept 8 bases outside the gene matches. The CDR3 bases are TGCAGTGCTAGCCTTTCGGGACAGCTCACCTTC. It codes for CSASLSGQLTF.

In its sample, this clone was seen a few times. This sequence joins TRBV6-1 and TRBJ2-7; 10 bases align to TRBD1. With 0 bases clipped from V and 5 bases from J, the junction kept 4 bases outside the gene matches. Germline V gene lookup returns CDR1 MNHNS and CDR2 SASEGT. This CDR3 is built from 15 residues. The chain's CDR3 is CASSEAGDRGNEQYF. The DNA of the CDR3 is TGTGCCAGCAGTGAAGCAGGGGACAGGGGAAACGAGCAGTACTTC.

V and J are TRBV6-5 and TRBJ1-3; TRBD1 matches 8 bases. This CDR3 has 14 residues. Germline V gene sequence: CDR1 MNHEY, CDR2 SVGAGI. The V segment lost 5 bases and the J segment 4 bases; nucleotides outside the gene matches: 4. CDR3 bases: TGTGCCAGCAGTCAGGGGGCGGAAGGAAACACCATATATTTT. This sequence encodes CASSQGAEGNTIYF.

The chain couples TRBV11-1 to TRBJ2-2; TRBD1 matches at 7 bases. CDR1 is SGHAT, CDR2 FQDESV, per germline (reference sequence). CDR3 length: 16 residues. V was pared by 2 bases and J by 3 bases, with 6 bases of the junction left unmatched. The CDR3 nucleotides are TGTGCCAGCAGCTTATACAGGGGAGAGGACACCGGGGAGCTGTTTTTT. It specifies CASSLYRGEDTGELFF.

In its sample, this clone was seen once. The genes are TRBV7-2 and TRBJ2-2; 7 positions agree with TRBD2. Germline lookup yields CDR1 SGHTA and CDR2 FQGNSA. The CDR3 length is 15 residues. Trimming cost V 6 bases and J 4 bases; bases outside gene matches: 8. For the CDR3, the DNA is TGTGCCAGCAGGGAGCGGGGTTGGGGCACCGGGGAGCTGTTTTTT. As protein: CASRERGWGTGELFF.

The genes are TRBV5-1 and TRBJ1-3; D possibly corresponds to TRBD1 (6 bases). The CDR3 length is 15 residues. Trimming took 0 bases from V and 1 from J, leaving 8 bases between them. In germline, CDR1 is SGHRS, CDR2 YFSETQ. CDR3 sequence: CASSLDGQSGNTIYF. CDR3 coding DNA: TGCGCCAGCAGCTTGGACGGACAGTCTGGAAACACCATATATTTT.

The V and J genes are TRBV5-6 and TRBJ2-5; D is ambiguous. Germline values: CDR1 SGHDT, CDR2 YYEEEE. CDR3 length equals 13 residues. V lost 4 bases and J 3 bases, leaving 10 bases between the germline ends. CDR3 loop: CASSQTEKETQYF. In DNA, the CDR3 is TGTGCCAGCAGCCAAACAGAGAAAGAGACCCAGTACTTC.

V and J are TRBV11-3 and TRBJ2-3; D possibly corresponds to TRBD2 (5 bases). Germline CDR1 is SGHNT and CDR2 is YENEEA. This CDR3 comprises 14 residues. Trimming shortened V by 1 base and J by 2 bases, and 7 bases separated the two germline ends. CDR3 loop: CASSLGAATDTQYF. DNA for the CDR3: TGTGCCAGCAGCTTAGGAGCGGCCACAGATACGCAGTATTTT.

This clone was seen only once. This chain joins TRBV28 and TRBJ1-3; D is ambiguous. Trimming removed 4 bases at V and 0 bases at J, with 13 bases between. The CDR3 has 16 amino acids. Looked up from germline, CDR1 is MDHEN and CDR2 is SYDVKM. The CDR3 reads CASSSPRLTSGNTIYF. CDR3 DNA sequence: TGTGCCAGCAGTTCCCCCCGACTGACCTCTGGAAACACCATATATTTT.

The rearrangement joins TRBV7-3 to TRBJ2-3; 9 nucleotides line up with TRBD1. The CDR3 totals 16 residues. Germline CDR1 is SGHTA and CDR2 is FQGTGA. Trimming removed 6 bases from V and 2 bases from J; junction bases left unmatched: 9. The CDR3 sequence is CASSPTGGSDTDTQYF. CDR3 coding DNA: TGTGCCAGCAGTCCTACAGGGGGCTCGGACACAGATACGCAGTATTTT. Combining the CDR3 with reference TRBV7-3 and TRBJ2-3 gives the whole variable domain GAGVSQTPSNKVTEKGKYVELRCDPISGHTALYWYRQSLGQGPEFLIYFQGTGAADDSGLPNDRFFAVRPEGSVSTLKIQRTERGDSAVYLCASSPTGGSDTDTQYFGPGTRLTVL.

V is TRBV2 and J is TRBJ2-3; 9 bases are shared with TRBD1. Trimming removed 4 bases from V and 1 base from J; junction bases left unmatched: 6. CDR3 length equals 16 residues. CDR1 SNHLY and CDR2 FYNNEI come from the germline V gene. As DNA, the CDR3 is TGTGCCAGCAGTGCAATCACAGGGGGCGGCACAGATACGCAGTATTTT. Encoded protein: CASSAITGGGTDTQYF.

This rearrangement joins TRBV29-1 to TRBJ1-1; 9 nucleotides line up with TRBD1. CDR3 length equals 13 residues. V lost 7 bases, J lost 7 bases, and 10 bases stayed unmatched. Germline V CDR1 and CDR2: SQVTM, ANQGSEA. The CDR3 DNA reads as TGCAGCGCCGTAACAGGGGGCGGGGGTGAAGCTTTCTTT. Translated: CSAVTGGGGEAFF.

Regarding this clone: Distinct nucleotide sequences in the sample also encode this CDR3. The J gene is TRBJ2-1, the V gene TRBV9, with 10 nucleotides matching TRBD2. Germline CDR1 is SGDLS and CDR2 is YYNGEE. This CDR3 comprises 14 residues. V lost 2 bases to trimming and J lost 6 bases; unmatched junction nucleotides: 2. CDR3 residues: CASSVTSGTNEQFF. The CDR3 DNA reads TGTGCCAGCAGCGTCACTAGCGGGACCAATGAGCAGTTCTTC.

This sequence joins TRBV9 and TRBJ2-2; 11 nucleotides match TRBD2. The junction had 11 bases not matched to a gene; V was cut back by 3 bases and J by 1 base. CDR1 is SGDLS and CDR2 is YYNGEE in the germline V gene. CDR3 length equals 19 residues. The CDR3 DNA reads TGTGCCAGCAGCGACGCCGGGACTAGCGGCCAGCTGAACACCGGGGAGCTGTTTTTT. As protein: CASSDAGTSGQLNTGELFF.